This T cell receptor beta chain was sequenced for a study of blood T cell repertoires in COVID-19. The CDR3 covers 17 residues. Germline V CDR1 and CDR2: LNHDA, SQIVND (reference sequence). The V segment lost 1 base and the J segment 3 bases; nucleotides outside the gene matches: 9. Under the authors' procedure: Reference gene primer amplification gave estimated nucleated cell counts. Method: immunoSEQ multiplex PCR; TCRdb's copy keeps in-frame clones and lacks some. V, J and clone size reflect that table, while D and trimming were determined from the DNA. The table records about 130,000 clones, roughly 90% of them present only once.

The V gene is TRBV19, the J gene TRBJ1-1; 9 nucleotides agree with TRBD1. The sequenced sample consisted of peripheral blood. The sequence came from a man in his sixties with active or convalescent COVID-19. The CDR3 spells CASSIGGTGSFHTEAFF. The CDR3 DNA sequence: TGTGCCAGTAGTATAGGCGGGACAGGGAGCTTCCACACTGAAGCTTTCTTT.